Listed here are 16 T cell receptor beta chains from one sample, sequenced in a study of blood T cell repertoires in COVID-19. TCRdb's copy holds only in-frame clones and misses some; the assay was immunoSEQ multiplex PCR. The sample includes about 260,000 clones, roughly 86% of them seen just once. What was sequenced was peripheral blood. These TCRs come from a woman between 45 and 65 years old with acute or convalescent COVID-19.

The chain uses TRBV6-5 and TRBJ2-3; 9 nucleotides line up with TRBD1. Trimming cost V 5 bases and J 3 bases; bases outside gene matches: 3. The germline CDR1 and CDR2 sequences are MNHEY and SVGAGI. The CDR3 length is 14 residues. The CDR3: CASSLDRGTDTQYF. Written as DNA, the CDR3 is TGTGCCAGCAGTCTGGACAGGGGAACAGATACGCAGTATTTT.

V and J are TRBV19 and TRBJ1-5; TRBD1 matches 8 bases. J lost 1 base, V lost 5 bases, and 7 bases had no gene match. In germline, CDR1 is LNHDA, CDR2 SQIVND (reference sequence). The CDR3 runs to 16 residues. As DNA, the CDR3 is TGTGCCAGTAGTGATCAGGGGGCGGGGAGCAATCAGCCCCAGCATTTT. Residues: CASSDQGAGSNQPQHF.

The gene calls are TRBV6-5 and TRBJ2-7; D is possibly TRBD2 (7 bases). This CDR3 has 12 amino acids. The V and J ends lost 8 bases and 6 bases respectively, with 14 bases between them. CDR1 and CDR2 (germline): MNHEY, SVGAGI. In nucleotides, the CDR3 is TGTGCCAGCTTGGGGGCGGGGGTCGAGCAGTACTTC. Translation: CASLGAGVEQYF.

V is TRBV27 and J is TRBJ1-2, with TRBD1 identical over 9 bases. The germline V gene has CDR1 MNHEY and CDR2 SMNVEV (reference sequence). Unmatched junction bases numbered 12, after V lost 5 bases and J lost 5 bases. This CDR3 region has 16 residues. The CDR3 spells CASSREQGARGYGYTF. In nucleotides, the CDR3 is TGTGCCAGCAGTCGAGAACAGGGGGCGCGGGGTTATGGCTACACCTTC.

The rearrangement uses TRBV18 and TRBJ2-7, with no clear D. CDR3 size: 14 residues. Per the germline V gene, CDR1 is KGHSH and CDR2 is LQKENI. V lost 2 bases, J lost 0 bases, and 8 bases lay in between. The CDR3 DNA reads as TGTGCCAGCTCACCATCAGACACCTCCTACGAGCAGTACTTC. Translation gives CASSPSDTSYEQYF.

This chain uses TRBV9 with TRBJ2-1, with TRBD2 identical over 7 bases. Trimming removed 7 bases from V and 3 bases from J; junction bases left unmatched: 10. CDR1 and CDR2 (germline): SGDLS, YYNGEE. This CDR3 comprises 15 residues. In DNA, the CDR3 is TGTGCCAGCTCCCCGGGTGCGGGGGACTACAATGAGCAGTTCTTC. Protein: CASSPGAGDYNEQFF.

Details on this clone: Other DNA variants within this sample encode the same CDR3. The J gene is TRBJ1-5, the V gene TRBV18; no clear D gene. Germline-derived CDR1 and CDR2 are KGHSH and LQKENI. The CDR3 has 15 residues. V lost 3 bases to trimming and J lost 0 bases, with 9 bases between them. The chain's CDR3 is CASSPRGNSNQPQHF. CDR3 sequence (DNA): TGTGCCAGCTCACCTCGGGGTAATAGCAATCAGCCCCAGCATTTT.

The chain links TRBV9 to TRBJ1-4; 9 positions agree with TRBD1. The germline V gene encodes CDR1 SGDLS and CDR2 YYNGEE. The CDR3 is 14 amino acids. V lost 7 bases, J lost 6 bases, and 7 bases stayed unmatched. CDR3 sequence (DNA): TGTGCCAGCCAGGGACAGGGTCTGGATGAAAAACTGTTTTTT. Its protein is CASQGQGLDEKLFF.

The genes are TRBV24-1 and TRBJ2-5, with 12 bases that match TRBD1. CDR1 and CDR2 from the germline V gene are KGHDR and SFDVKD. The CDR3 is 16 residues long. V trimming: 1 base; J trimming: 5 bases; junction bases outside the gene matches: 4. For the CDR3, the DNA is TGTGCCACCAGTGATTTCCCGGGACAGGGGGCTGAGACCCAGTACTTC. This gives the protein CATSDFPGQGAETQYF.

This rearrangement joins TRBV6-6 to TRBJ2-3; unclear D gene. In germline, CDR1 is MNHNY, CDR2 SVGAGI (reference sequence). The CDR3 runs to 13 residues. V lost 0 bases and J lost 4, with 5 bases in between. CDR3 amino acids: CASSYSSSDTQYF. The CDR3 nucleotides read TGTGCCAGCAGTTACTCTAGCTCAGATACGCAGTATTTT.

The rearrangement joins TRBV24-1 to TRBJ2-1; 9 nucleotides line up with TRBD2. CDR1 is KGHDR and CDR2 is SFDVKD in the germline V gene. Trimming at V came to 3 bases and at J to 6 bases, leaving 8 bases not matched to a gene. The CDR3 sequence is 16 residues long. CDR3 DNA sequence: TGTGCCACCAGTGATCCGGTAGCGGGAGCCACCAATGAGCAGTTCTTC. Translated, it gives CATSDPVAGATNEQFF.

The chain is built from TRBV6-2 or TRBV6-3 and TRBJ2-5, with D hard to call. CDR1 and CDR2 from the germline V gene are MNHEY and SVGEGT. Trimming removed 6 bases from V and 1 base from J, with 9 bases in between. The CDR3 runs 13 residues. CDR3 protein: CASRPHSQETQYF. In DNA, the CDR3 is TGTGCCAGCAGACCTCACTCCCAAGAGACCCAGTACTTC.

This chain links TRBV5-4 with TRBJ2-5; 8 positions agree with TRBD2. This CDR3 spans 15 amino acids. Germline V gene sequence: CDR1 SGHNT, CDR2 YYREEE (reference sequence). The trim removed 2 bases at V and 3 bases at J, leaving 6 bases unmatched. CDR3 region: CASSFGSGSEETQYF. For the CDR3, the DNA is TGTGCCAGCAGCTTTGGGAGCGGGAGCGAAGAGACCCAGTACTTC.

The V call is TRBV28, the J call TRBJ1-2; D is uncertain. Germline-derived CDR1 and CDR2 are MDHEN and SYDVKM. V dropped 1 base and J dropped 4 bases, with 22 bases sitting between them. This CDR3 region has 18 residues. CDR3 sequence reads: CASSLFVREPTRSYGYTF. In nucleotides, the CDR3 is TGTGCCAGCAGTTTATTCGTTCGAGAGCCAACCCGGTCCTATGGCTACACCTTC.

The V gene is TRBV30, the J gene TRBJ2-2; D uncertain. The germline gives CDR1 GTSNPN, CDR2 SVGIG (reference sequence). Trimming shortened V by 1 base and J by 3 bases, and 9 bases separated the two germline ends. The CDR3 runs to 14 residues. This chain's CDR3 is CAWSAGQYTGELFF. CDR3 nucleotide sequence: TGTGCCTGGAGTGCAGGTCAATACACCGGGGAGCTGTTTTTT.

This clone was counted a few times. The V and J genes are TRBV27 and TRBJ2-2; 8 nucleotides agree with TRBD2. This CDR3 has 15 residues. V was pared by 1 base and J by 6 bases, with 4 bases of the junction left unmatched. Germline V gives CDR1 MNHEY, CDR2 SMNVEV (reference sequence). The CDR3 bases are TGTGCCAGCAGTTTATGGGGACTAGTTTCCGGGGAGCTGTTTTTT. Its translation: CASSLWGLVSGELFF.